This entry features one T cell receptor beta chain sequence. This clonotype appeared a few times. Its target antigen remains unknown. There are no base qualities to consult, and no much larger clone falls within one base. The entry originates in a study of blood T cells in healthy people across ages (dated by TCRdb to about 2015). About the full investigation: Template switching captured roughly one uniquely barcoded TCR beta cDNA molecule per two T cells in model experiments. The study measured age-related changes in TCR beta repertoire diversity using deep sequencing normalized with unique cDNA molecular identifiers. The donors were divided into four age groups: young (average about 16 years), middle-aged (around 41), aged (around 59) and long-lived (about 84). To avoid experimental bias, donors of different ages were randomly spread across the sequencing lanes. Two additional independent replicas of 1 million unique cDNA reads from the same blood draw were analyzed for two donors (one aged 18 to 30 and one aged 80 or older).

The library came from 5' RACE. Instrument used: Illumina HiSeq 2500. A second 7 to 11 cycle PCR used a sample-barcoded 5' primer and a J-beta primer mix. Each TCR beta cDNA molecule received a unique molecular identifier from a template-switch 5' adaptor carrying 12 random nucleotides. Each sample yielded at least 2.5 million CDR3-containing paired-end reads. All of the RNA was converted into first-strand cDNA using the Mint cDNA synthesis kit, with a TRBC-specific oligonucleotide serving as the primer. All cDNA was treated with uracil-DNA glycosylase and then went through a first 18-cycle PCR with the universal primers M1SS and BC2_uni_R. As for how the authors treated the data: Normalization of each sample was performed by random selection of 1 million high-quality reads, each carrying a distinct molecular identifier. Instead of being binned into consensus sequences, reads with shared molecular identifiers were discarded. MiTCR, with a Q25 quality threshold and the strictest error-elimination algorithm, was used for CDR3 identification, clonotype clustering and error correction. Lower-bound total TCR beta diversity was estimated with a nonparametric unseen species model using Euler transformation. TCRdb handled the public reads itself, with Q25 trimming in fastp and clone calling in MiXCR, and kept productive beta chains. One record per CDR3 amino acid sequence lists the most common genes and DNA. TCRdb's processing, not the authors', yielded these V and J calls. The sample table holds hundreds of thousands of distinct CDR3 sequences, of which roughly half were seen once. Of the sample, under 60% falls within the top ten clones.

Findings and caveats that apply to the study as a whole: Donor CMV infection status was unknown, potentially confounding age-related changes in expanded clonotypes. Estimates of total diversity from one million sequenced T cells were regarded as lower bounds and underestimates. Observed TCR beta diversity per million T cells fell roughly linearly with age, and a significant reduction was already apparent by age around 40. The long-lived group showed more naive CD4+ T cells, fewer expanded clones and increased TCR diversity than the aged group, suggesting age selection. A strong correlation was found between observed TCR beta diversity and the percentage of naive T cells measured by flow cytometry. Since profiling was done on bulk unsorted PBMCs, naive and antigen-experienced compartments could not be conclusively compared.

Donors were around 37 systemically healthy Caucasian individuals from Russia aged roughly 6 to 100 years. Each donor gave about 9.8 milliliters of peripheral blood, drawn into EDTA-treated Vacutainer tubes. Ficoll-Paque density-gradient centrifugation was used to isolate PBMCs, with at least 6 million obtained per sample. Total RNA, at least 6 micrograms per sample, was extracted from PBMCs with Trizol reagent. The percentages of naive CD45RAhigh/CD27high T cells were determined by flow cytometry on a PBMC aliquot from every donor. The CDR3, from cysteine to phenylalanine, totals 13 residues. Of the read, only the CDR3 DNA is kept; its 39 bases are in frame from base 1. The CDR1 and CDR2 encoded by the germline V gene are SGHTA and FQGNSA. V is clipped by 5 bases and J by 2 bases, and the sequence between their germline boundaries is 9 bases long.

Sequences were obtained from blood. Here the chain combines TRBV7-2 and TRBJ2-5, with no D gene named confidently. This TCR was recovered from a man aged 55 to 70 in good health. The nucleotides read TGTGCCAGCAGCCTTGACCATCAAGAGACCCAGTACTTC. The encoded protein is CASSLDHQETQYF.